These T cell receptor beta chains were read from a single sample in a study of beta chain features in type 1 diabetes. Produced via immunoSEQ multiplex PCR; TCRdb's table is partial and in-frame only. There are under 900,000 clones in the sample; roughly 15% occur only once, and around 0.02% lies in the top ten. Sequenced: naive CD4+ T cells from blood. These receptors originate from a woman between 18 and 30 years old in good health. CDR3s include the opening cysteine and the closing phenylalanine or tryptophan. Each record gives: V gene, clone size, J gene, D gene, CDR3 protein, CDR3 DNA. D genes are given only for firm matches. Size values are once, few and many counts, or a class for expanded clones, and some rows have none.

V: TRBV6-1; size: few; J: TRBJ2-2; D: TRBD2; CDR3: CASSEFGLAVSGELFF; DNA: TGTGCCAGCAGTGAATTTGGACTAGCGGTCTCCGGGGAGCTGTTTTTT
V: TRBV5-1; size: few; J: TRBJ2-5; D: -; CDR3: CASSLAGGLRETQYF; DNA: TGCGCCAGCAGCTTGGCGGGGGGCCTACGAGAGACCCAGTACTTC
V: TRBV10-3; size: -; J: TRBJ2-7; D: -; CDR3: CAIGETYEQYF; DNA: TGTGCCATCGGGGAAACCTACGAGCAGTACTTC
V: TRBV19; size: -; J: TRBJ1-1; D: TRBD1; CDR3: CASSNPGGTAEAFF; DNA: TGTGCCAGTAGTAACCCAGGGGGGACAGCTGAAGCTTTCTTT
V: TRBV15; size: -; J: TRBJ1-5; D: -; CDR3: CATSRDFFDGVWENQPQHF; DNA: TGTGCCACCAGCAGAGATTTTTTCGATGGAGTATGGGAAAATCAGCCCCAGCATTTT
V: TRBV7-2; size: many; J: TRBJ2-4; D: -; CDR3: CASSPPGNIQYF; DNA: TGTGCCAGCAGCCCACCCGGAAACATTCAGTACTTC
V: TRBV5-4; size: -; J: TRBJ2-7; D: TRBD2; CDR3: CASSLTSGRGYEQYF; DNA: TGTGCCAGCAGCCTTACTAGCGGGAGAGGTTACGAGCAGTACTTC
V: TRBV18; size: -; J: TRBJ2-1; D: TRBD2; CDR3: CASSPSGTSGYNEQFF; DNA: TGTGCCAGCTCACCATCCGGGACTAGCGGGTACAATGAGCAGTTCTTC
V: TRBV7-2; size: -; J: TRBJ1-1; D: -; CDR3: CASSLKGEAFF; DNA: TGTGCCAGCAGCTTGAAGGGAGAGGCTTTCTTT
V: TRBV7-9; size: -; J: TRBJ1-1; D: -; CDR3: CASTGSGNTEAFF; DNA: TGTGCCAGCACCGGATCTGGGAACACTGAAGCTTTCTTT
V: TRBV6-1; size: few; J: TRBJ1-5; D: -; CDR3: CASSETREPQHF; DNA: TGTGCCAGCAGTGAGACAAGGGAGCCCCAGCATTTT
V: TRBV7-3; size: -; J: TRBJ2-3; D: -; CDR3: CASSLFQTTDTQYF; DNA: TGTGCCAGCAGCTTGTTTCAGACCACAGATACGCAGTATTTT
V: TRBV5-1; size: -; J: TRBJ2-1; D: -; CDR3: CASSLVAGLPYNEQFF; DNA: TGCGCCAGCAGCTTGGTGGCGGGACTCCCCTACAATGAGCAGTTCTTC
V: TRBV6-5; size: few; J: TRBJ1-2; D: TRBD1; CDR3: CASRWTGTYGYTF; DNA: TGTGCCAGCAGATGGACAGGGACCTATGGCTACACCTTC
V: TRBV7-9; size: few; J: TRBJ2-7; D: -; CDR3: CASSLGFQGHEQYF; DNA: TGTGCCAGCAGCTTAGGATTCCAGGGCCACGAGCAGTACTTC
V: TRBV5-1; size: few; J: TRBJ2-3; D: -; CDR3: CASSLAPGSTDTQYF; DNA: TGCGCCAGCAGCTTGGCTCCAGGAAGCACAGATACGCAGTATTTT
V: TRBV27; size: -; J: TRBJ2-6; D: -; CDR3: CASSFGGSGANVLTF; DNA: TGTGCCAGCAGTTTCGGAGGGTCTGGGGCCAACGTCCTGACTTTC
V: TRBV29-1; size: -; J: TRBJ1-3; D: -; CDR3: CSVSGRAGEAGNTIYF; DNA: TGCAGCGTTTCCGGACGGGCGGGAGAGGCTGGAAACACCATATATTTT